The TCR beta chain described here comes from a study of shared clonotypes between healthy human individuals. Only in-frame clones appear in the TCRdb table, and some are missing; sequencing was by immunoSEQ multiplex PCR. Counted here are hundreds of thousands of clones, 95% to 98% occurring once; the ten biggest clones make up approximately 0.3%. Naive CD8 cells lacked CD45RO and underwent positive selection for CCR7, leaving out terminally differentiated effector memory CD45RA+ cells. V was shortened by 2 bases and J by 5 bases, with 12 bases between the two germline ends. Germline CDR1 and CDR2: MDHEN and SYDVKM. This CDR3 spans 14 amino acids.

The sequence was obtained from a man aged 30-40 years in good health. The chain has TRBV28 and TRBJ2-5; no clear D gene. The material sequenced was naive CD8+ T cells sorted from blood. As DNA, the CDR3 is TGTGCCAGCAGTTTAGGACCCGTCGGGGAGACCCAGTACTTC. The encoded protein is CASSLGPVGETQYF.